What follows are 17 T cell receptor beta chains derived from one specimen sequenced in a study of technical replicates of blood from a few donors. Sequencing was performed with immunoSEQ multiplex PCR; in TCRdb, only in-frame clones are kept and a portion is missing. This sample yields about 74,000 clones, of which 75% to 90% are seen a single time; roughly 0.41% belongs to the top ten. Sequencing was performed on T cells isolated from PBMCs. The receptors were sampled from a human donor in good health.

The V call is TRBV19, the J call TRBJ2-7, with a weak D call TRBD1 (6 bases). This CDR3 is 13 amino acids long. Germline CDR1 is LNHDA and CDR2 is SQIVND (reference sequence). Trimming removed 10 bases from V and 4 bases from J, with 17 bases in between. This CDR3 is CATRGPLYYEQYF. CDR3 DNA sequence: TGTGCCACCAGGGGTCCCCTCTATTACGAGCAGTACTTC.

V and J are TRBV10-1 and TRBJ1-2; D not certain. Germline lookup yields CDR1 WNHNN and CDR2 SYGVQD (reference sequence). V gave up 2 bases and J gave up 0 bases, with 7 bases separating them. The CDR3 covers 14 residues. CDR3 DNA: TGCGCCAGCAGTGAGGTCACAGCTAACTATGGCTACACCTTC. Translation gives CASSEVTANYGYTF.

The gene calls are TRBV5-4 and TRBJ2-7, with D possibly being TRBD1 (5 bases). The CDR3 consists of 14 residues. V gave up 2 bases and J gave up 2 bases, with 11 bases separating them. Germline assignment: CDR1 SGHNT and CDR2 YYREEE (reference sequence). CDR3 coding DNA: TGTGCCAGCAGCTTCCAGGGATCCCCCTACGAGCAGTACTTC. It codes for CASSFQGSPYEQYF.

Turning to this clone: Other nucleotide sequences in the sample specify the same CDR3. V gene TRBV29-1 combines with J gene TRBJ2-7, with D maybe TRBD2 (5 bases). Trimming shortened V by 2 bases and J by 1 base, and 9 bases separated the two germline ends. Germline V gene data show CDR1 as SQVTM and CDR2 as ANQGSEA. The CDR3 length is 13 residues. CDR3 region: CSVELAGSYEQYF. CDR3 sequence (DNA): TGCAGCGTTGAACTAGCCGGATCCTACGAGCAGTACTTC.

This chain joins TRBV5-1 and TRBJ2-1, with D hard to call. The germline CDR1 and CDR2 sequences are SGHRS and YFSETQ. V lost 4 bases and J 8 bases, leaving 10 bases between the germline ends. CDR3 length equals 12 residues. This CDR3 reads CASSLGGYEQFF. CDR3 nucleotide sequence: TGCGCCAGCAGCCTTGGCGGCTATGAGCAGTTCTTC.

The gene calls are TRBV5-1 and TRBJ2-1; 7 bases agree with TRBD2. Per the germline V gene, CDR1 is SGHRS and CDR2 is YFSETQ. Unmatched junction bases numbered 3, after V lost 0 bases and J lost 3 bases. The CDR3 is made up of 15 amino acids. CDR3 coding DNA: TGCGCCAGCAGCTTGGGTAGCGGGTTCTACAATGAGCAGTTCTTC. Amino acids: CASSLGSGFYNEQFF.

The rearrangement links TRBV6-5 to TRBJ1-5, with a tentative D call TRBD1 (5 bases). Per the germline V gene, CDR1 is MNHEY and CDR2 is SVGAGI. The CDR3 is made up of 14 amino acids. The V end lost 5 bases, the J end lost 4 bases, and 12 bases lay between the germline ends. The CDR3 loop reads CASSRGNVNQPQHF. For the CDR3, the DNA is TGTGCCAGCAGTCGGGGGAATGTGAATCAGCCCCAGCATTTT.

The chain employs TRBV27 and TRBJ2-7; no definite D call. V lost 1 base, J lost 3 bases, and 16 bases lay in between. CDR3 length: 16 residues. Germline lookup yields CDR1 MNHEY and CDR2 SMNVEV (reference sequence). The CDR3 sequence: CASSLYVRREDYEQYF. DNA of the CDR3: TGTGCCAGCAGTTTATACGTTCGCCGAGAGGACTACGAGCAGTACTTC.

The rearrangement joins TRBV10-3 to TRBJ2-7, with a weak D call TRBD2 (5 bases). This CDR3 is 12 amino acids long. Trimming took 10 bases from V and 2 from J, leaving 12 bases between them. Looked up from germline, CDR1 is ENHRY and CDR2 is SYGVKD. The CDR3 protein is CATQQTTYEQYF. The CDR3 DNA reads TGTGCCACCCAACAGACTACCTACGAGCAGTACTTC.

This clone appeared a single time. CDR3 sequence: CASSYYGQGTYEQYF. Written as DNA, the CDR3 is TGTGCCAGCAGCTATTATGGACAGGGGACCTACGAGCAGTACTTC. V is TRBV7-9 and J is TRBJ2-7; TRBD1 matches 9 bases. Per germline, CDR1 SEHNR and CDR2 FQNEAQ (reference sequence). The ends lost 4 bases at V and 2 bases at J; junction bases unmatched: 6. The CDR3 extends over 15 amino acids.

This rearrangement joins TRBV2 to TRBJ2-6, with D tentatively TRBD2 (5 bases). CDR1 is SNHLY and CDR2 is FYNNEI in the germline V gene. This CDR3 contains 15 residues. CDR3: CANKATSSGANVLTF. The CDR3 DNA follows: TGTGCTAATAAAGCCACTAGCTCTGGGGCCAACGTCCTGACTTTC. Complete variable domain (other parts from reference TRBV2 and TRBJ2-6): EPEVTQTPSHQVTQMGQEVILRCVPISNHLYFYWYRQILGQKVEFLVSFYNNEISEKSEIFDDQFSVERPDGSNFTLKIRSTKLEDSAMYFCANKATSSGANVLTFGAGSRLTVL.

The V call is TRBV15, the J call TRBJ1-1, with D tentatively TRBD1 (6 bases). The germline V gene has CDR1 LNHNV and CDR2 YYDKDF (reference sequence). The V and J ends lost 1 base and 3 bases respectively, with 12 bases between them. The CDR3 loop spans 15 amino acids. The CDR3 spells CATSRVSEGDTEAFF. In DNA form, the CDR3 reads TGTGCCACCAGCAGAGTCAGCGAGGGGGACACTGAAGCTTTCTTT.

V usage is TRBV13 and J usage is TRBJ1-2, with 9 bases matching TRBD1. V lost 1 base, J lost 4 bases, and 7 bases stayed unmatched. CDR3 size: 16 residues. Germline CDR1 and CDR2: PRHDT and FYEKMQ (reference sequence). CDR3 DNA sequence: TGTGCCAGCAGCTTAGAGGGACAGGGAAGTACCTATGGCTACACCTTC. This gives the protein CASSLEGQGSTYGYTF.

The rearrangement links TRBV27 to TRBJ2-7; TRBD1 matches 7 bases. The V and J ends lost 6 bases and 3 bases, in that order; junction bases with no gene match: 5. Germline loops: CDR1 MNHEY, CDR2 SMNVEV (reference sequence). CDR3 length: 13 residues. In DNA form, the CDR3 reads TGTGCCAGCAGGCCCGGGACAGACTACGAGCAGTACTTC. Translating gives CASRPGTDYEQYF.

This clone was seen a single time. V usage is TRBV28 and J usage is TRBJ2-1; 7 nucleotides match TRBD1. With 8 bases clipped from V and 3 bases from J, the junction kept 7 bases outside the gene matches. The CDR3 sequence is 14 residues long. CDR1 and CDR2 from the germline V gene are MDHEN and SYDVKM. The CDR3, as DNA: TGTGCCAGCTTTACAGGGGCGATCTACAATGAGCAGTTCTTC. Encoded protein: CASFTGAIYNEQFF.

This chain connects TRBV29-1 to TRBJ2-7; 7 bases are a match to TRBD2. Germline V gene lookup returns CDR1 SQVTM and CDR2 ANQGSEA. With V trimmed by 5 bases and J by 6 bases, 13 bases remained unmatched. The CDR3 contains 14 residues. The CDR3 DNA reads TGCAGCGTTCCTTCCGGGAGGTTGAAAAGCGAGCAGTACTTC. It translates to CSVPSGRLKSEQYF.

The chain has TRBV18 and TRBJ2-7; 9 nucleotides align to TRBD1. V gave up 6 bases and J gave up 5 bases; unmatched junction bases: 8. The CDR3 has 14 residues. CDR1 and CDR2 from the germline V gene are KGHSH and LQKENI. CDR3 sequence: CASSPKRQGDEQYF. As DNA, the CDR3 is TGTGCCAGCTCCCCCAAGAGACAGGGGGACGAGCAGTACTTC.